These T cell receptor beta chains were read from a single sample in a study of blood T cells in healthy people across ages. TCRdb passed the 5' RACE reads through MiXCR, listing each CDR3 protein once. The sample lists 850,000 or so distinct CDR3 sequences; 25% to 35% were seen once. Sequencing was done on a sample of blood. These receptors were obtained from a woman older than 75 in good health. CDR3s include the opening cysteine and the closing phenylalanine or tryptophan. Each record gives: J gene, clone size, V gene, D gene, CDR3 DNA, CDR3 protein. The D gene is left open where the match is weak. Some rows mark clone size as missing; the rest say once, few, many or name a class of expanded clone.

J gene: TRBJ2-7; clone size: few; V gene: TRBV20-1; D gene: TRBD1; CDR3 DNA: TGCAGTGCTAGACTACCTGGACAGGAAAGCTACGAGCAGTACTTC; CDR3 protein: CSARLPGQESYEQYF
J gene: TRBJ2-6; clone size: -; V gene: TRBV7-3; D gene: -; CDR3 DNA: TGTGCCAGCAGCTTAGCGTTAAGGGTCTCTGGGGCCAACGTCCTGACTTTC; CDR3 protein: CASSLALRVSGANVLTF
J gene: TRBJ2-1; clone size: -; V gene: TRBV6-5; D gene: TRBD1; CDR3 DNA: TGTGCCAGCAGCTCCCCGGGGACAGGGGGTTCTAATGAGCAGTTCTTC; CDR3 protein: CASSSPGTGGSNEQFF
J gene: TRBJ2-5; clone size: many; V gene: TRBV4-2; D gene: TRBD2; CDR3 DNA: TGTGCCAGCAGCCAAGAGCCGGGGGGATTCCAAGAGACCCAGTACTTC; CDR3 protein: CASSQEPGGFQETQYF
J gene: TRBJ2-6; clone size: few; V gene: TRBV19; D gene: -; CDR3 DNA: TGTGCCAGTACCCCGACCCCGGGACTTCTAAACTCTGAGGCCAACGTCCTGACTTTC; CDR3 protein: CASTPTPGLLNSEANVLTF
J gene: TRBJ2-2; clone size: -; V gene: TRBV2; D gene: TRBD1; CDR3 DNA: TGTGCCAGCACCGGGACAGGGGTAAACACCGGGGAGCTGTTTTTT; CDR3 protein: CASTGTGVNTGELFF
J gene: TRBJ2-2; clone size: few; V gene: TRBV5-1; D gene: -; CDR3 DNA: TGCGCCAGCAGCCCAAACCCACAAAGAGACGGGGAGCTGTTTTTT; CDR3 protein: CASSPNPQRDGELFF
J gene: TRBJ1-1; clone size: many; V gene: TRBV20-1; D gene: -; CDR3 DNA: TGCAGTGCTAGTTGGACGGTAAGGGCTGAAGCTTTCTTT; CDR3 protein: CSASWTVRAEAFF
J gene: TRBJ2-1; clone size: many; V gene: TRBV2; D gene: -; CDR3 DNA: TGTGCCAGCAAGAGAGGGTCCGGCAATGAGCAGTTCTTC; CDR3 protein: CASKRGSGNEQFF
J gene: TRBJ2-3; clone size: -; V gene: TRBV20-1; D gene: -; CDR3 DNA: TGCAGTGCTAGAAGGTCCGGGGAAACAGATACGCAGTATTTT; CDR3 protein: CSARRSGETDTQYF
J gene: TRBJ2-3; clone size: few; V gene: TRBV11-2; D gene: TRBD2; CDR3 DNA: TGTGCCAGCAGCCCCTACGAGGGACTAGCGGGGCCAAGGGGCACAGATACGCAGTATTTT; CDR3 protein: CASSPYEGLAGPRGTDTQYF
J gene: TRBJ2-7; clone size: many; V gene: TRBV27; D gene: -; CDR3 DNA: TGTGCCAGCAGTTTAAAAGGAAGGGGCTCCTACGAGCAGTACTTC; CDR3 protein: CASSLKGRGSYEQYF
J gene: TRBJ2-1; clone size: many; V gene: TRBV10-3; D gene: -; CDR3 DNA: TGTGCCATCAGTGAAGGGTGGAATGAGCAGTTCTTC; CDR3 protein: CAISEGWNEQFF
J gene: TRBJ1-2; clone size: many; V gene: TRBV3-1; D gene: -; CDR3 DNA: TGTGCCAGCAGCCAAGGGTCCAGGGCATCTAAAACGGGCTACACCTTC; CDR3 protein: CASSQGSRASKTGYTF
J gene: TRBJ2-1; clone size: few; V gene: TRBV5-1; D gene: TRBD2; CDR3 DNA: TGCGCCAGCAGCTGGGATATTAGCGGGGGGTCGAAGTTCTTC; CDR3 protein: CASSWDISGGSKFF
J gene: TRBJ2-6; clone size: -; V gene: TRBV12-3/TRBV12-4; D gene: -; CDR3 DNA: TGTGCCAGCAGCCGCCGTAATTCAGGGGCTGGGGCCAACGTCCTGACTTTC; CDR3 protein: CASSRRNSGAGANVLTF
J gene: TRBJ2-1; clone size: once; V gene: TRBV12-3/TRBV12-4; D gene: -; CDR3 DNA: TGTGCCAGCAGCCCAGGGGAAGAGCAGTTCTTC; CDR3 protein: CASSPGEEQFF
J gene: TRBJ2-5; clone size: -; V gene: TRBV5-1; D gene: -; CDR3 DNA: TGCGCCAGCAGCTTGTTCCAGTCGCCTCAAGAGACCCAGTACTTC; CDR3 protein: CASSLFQSPQETQYF
J gene: TRBJ2-1; clone size: -; V gene: TRBV3-1; D gene: -; CDR3 DNA: TGTGCCAGCAGCCCGTCTCTCCGAGAGCAGTTCTTC; CDR3 protein: CASSPSLREQFF
J gene: TRBJ2-2; clone size: -; V gene: TRBV6-5; D gene: -; CDR3 DNA: TGCGCCAGCAGTTACGGGCGGGACGGGGAGCGGTTTTTT; CDR3 protein: CASSYGRDGERFF
J gene: TRBJ2-5; clone size: -; V gene: TRBV3-1; D gene: -; CDR3 DNA: TGTGCCAGCAGCCCCAATGAAGAGACCCAGTACTTC; CDR3 protein: CASSPNEETQYF
J gene: TRBJ2-5; clone size: -; V gene: TRBV28; D gene: TRBD2; CDR3 DNA: TGTGCCAGCAGTCGAGCGGGGGAGCACCAAGAGACCCAGTACTTC; CDR3 protein: CASSRAGEHQETQYF
J gene: TRBJ2-3; clone size: -; V gene: TRBV6-2/TRBV6-3; D gene: TRBD1; CDR3 DNA: TGTGCCAGTACTCCCCCGGGGACAGGGTTGAATACGCAGTATTTT; CDR3 protein: CASTPPGTGLNTQYF
J gene: TRBJ1-2; clone size: -; V gene: TRBV5-6; D gene: TRBD1; CDR3 DNA: TGTGCCAGCAGCTTGGGGGCCGGGACAGTCTATGGCTACACCTTC; CDR3 protein: CASSLGAGTVYGYTF
J gene: TRBJ2-2; clone size: -; V gene: TRBV3-1; D gene: TRBD1; CDR3 DNA: TGTGCCAGCAGCTTCCGACCCAGACAGGGGCGGACCGGGGAGCTGTTTTTT; CDR3 protein: CASSFRPRQGRTGELFF
J gene: TRBJ1-6; clone size: few; V gene: TRBV7-8; D gene: -; CDR3 DNA: TGTGCCAGCAGCTTCAGGGACTTTGAATATAATTCACCCCTCCACTTT; CDR3 protein: CASSFRDFEYNSPLHF
J gene: TRBJ1-5; clone size: -; V gene: TRBV18; D gene: -; CDR3 DNA: TGTGCCAGCTCGAGCAGGACCCTTAATAGCAATCAGCCCCAGCATTTT; CDR3 protein: CASSSRTLNSNQPQHF
J gene: TRBJ2-5; clone size: few; V gene: TRBV2; D gene: -; CDR3 DNA: TGTGCCAGCAGTGTTGGGGGGAATGAGCAGTACTTC; CDR3 protein: CASSVGGNEQYF
J gene: TRBJ1-5; clone size: -; V gene: TRBV7-9; D gene: -; CDR3 DNA: TGTGCCAGCAGCTTTATCCAGGGGCCCCAGCATTTT; CDR3 protein: CASSFIQGPQHF
J gene: TRBJ2-1; clone size: -; V gene: TRBV11-2; D gene: -; CDR3 DNA: TGTGCCAGCAGCTGGCGATTAGCGGAGGAGCAGTTCTTC; CDR3 protein: CASSWRLAEEQFF
J gene: TRBJ1-4; clone size: few; V gene: TRBV5-1; D gene: -; CDR3 DNA: TGCGCCAGCAATGATGGGGGCGGAGGTGAAAAACTGTTTTTT; CDR3 protein: CASNDGGGGEKLFF
J gene: TRBJ2-6; clone size: many; V gene: TRBV7-2; D gene: TRBD1; CDR3 DNA: TGTGCCAGCAGCCGAAGGGGGACAGGGGGTTTTGGGGCCAACGTCCTGACTTTC; CDR3 protein: CASSRRGTGGFGANVLTF
J gene: TRBJ1-1; clone size: many; V gene: TRBV9; D gene: -; CDR3 DNA: TGTGCCAGCAGCGCAAGCGATTTACAAGCTTTCTTT; CDR3 protein: CASSASDLQAFF
J gene: TRBJ2-2; clone size: many; V gene: TRBV7-2; D gene: -; CDR3 DNA: TGTGCCAGCAGCTTTTCTCCGGCCTACACCGGGGAGCTGTTTTTT; CDR3 protein: CASSFSPAYTGELFF
J gene: TRBJ1-1; clone size: -; V gene: TRBV5-1; D gene: TRBD1; CDR3 DNA: TGCGCCAGCAACAAAAACTCCGGGACAGGTACTGAAGCTTTCTTT; CDR3 protein: CASNKNSGTGTEAFF
J gene: TRBJ1-2; clone size: -; V gene: TRBV27; D gene: -; CDR3 DNA: TGTGCCAGCAGCCTGGCGGGGGGGACCTATGGCTACACCTTC; CDR3 protein: CASSLAGGTYGYTF
J gene: TRBJ2-5; clone size: -; V gene: TRBV5-1; D gene: TRBD2; CDR3 DNA: TGTGCCAGCAGCTTTCCACCGGGGGGGTCGACAGAGACCCAGTACTTC; CDR3 protein: CASSFPPGGSTETQYF
J gene: TRBJ1-2; clone size: many; V gene: TRBV12-3/TRBV12-4; D gene: -; CDR3 DNA: TGTGCCAGCACCCATGGACACGGCTATGGCTACACCTTC; CDR3 protein: CASTHGHGYGYTF
J gene: TRBJ2-5; clone size: many; V gene: TRBV7-9; D gene: -; CDR3 DNA: TGTGCCAGCAGCCGTCCTGACAGGATCGGGGAGACCCAGTACTTC; CDR3 protein: CASSRPDRIGETQYF
J gene: TRBJ2-7; clone size: many; V gene: TRBV6-5; D gene: -; CDR3 DNA: TGTGCCAGCAGTCGGCTGGGGCAGCCTACCTACGAGCAGTACTTC; CDR3 protein: CASSRLGQPTYEQYF
J gene: TRBJ2-1; clone size: many; V gene: TRBV5-5; D gene: -; CDR3 DNA: TGTGCCAGCAGCTGGGGGGTAAATGAGCAGTTCTTC; CDR3 protein: CASSWGVNEQFF